The clone carrying this T cell receptor (beta chain) has just a few counts. Its antigen is as yet unknown. The data stem from a study of T-cell reconstitution after alpha-beta-depleted transplantation in children. Unique molecular identifiers were incorporated into the prepared TCRbeta library. TCRdb redid the calling of the PCR reads with MiXCR, one entry per CDR3 protein. The sample yields 700,000 or so distinct CDR3 sequences, around 13% seen once. This CDR3 is 13 amino acids long. V was trimmed by 4 bases and J by 2 bases, leaving 9 bases between them. The study's findings and limits: High day-60 TCRbeta diversity in some patients came from surviving recipient T cells and thymic progenitors.

This chain joins TRBV12-3 or TRBV12-4 and TRBJ2-7; D is undetermined. The receptor was derived from a girl aged 2-10 years with congenital amegakaryocytic thrombocytopenia, due to receive a stem cell transplant. The sample was PBMCs, taken before TCRalphabeta/CD19-depleted stem cell transplant. The CDR3 DNA follows: TGTGCCAGCAGTTATTTCGAGGCCTACGAGCAGTACTTC. Translation: CASSYFEAYEQYF.